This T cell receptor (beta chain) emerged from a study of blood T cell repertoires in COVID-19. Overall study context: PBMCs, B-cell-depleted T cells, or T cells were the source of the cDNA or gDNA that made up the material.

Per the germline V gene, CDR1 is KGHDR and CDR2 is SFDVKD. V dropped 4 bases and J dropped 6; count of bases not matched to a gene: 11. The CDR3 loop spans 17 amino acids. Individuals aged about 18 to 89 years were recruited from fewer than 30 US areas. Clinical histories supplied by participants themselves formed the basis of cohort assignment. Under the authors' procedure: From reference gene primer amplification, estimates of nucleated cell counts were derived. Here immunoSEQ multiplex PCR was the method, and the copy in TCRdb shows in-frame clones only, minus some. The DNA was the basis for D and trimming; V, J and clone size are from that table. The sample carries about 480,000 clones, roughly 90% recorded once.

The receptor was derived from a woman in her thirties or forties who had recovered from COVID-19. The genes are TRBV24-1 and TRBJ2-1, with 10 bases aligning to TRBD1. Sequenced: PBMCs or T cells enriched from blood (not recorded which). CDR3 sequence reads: CATSDPQGTGDGNEQFF. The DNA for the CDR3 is TGTGCCACCAGTGACCCGCAAGGGACAGGGGACGGCAATGAGCAGTTCTTC.